The 27 T cell receptor beta chains listed next were all sequenced from one sample in a study of blood T cell repertoires in COVID-19. Method: immunoSEQ multiplex PCR; TCRdb's copy keeps in-frame clones and lacks some. The sample holds about 86,000 clones, over 80% seen once. Material: peripheral blood. The receptors originated from a human donor in a cohort sampled during active COVID-19.

The chain couples TRBV11-2 to TRBJ1-2; D may be TRBD1 (5 bases). The V gene's germline CDR1 is SGHAT and CDR2 FQNNGV. The length of the CDR3 is 16 residues. Trimming removed 5 bases at V and 2 bases at J, with 18 bases between. CDR3 sequence reads: CASSPPGRGGNYGYTF. In DNA form, the CDR3 reads TGTGCCAGCAGCCCCCCCGGTAGGGGTGGGAACTATGGCTACACCTTC.

The CDR3 coding sequence is TGTGCCAGCAGCCAGGTCTACTCTGGAAACACCATATATTTT. Amino acids: CASSQVYSGNTIYF. The chain is built from TRBV3-1 (or the pseudogene TRBV3-2) and TRBJ1-3; no firm D call. The CDR3 runs to 14 residues. Per the germline V gene, CDR1 is LGHDT and CDR2 is YNNKEL (reference sequence). Trimming removed 3 bases from V and 0 bases from J, with 6 bases in between.

The chain carries TRBV9 and TRBJ2-3, with TRBD1 identical over 8 bases. The junction had 11 bases not matched to a gene; V was cut back by 0 bases and J by 5 bases. CDR3 size: 17 residues. CDR1 and CDR2 (germline): SGDLS, YYNGEE. The CDR3 region has the DNA TGTGCCAGCAGCGTAGTAGTCCCAGGGGGCGGCGGAGATACGCAGTATTTT. It codes for CASSVVVPGGGGDTQYF.

This clone was seen a few times. The chain has TRBV2 and TRBJ2-7; D is unclear. This CDR3 spans 11 amino acids. CDR1 is SNHLY and CDR2 is FYNNEI in the germline V gene. Trimming removed 4 bases from V and 6 bases from J, with 7 bases in between. The CDR3 DNA is TGTGCCAGCAGTGCCTCGGGCGAGCAGTACTTC. The encoded protein is CASSASGEQYF.

This clone has a single count. The chain carries TRBV6-9 and TRBJ2-1; TRBD2 matches at 9 bases. CDR1 is MNHGY, CDR2 SVAAGI, per germline. The CDR3 covers 17 residues. The J segment lost 5 bases and the V segment lost 1 base, leaving 9 bases of the junction unmatched. The CDR3 DNA follows: TGTGCCAGCAGTTATTTTGGCGGGAGGGCCCTGAACAATGAGCAGTTCTTC. Translating it yields CASSYFGGRALNNEQFF.

The rearrangement joins TRBV5-1 to TRBJ1-1; 8 bases agree with TRBD1. CDR1 SGHRS and CDR2 YFSETQ come from the germline V gene. The CDR3 totals 16 residues. J gave up 1 base and V 4 bases, and 9 bases lay outside the gene matches. CDR3 sequence reads: CASSIRTGYGNTEAFF. CDR3 bases: TGCGCCAGCAGCATACGGACAGGGTACGGGAACACTGAAGCTTTCTTT.

The chain combines TRBV10-3 with TRBJ1-6; D not resolved. The CDR3 has 14 residues. The ends were cut back, 0 bases at V and 7 bases at J, with 7 bases in the middle. Germline V lookup: CDR1 ENHRY, CDR2 SYGVKD. CDR3: CAISESGGNSPLHF. CDR3 sequence (DNA): TGTGCCATCAGTGAGTCAGGAGGGAATTCACCCCTCCACTTT.

V and J are TRBV3-1 (or the pseudogene TRBV3-2) and TRBJ1-2; D is unresolved. CDR3 length equals 14 residues. Trimming left V 4 bases short and J 5 bases short, with 14 bases between. CDR1 and CDR2 from the germline V gene are LGHDT and YNNKEL (reference sequence). The CDR3 DNA sequence: TGTGCCAGCAGCCCCCGAGAGAATGCTTATGGCTACACCTTC. Translation gives CASSPRENAYGYTF.

The rearrangement joins TRBV19 to TRBJ2-7, with TRBD1 matching 8 bases. Germline V gene sequence: CDR1 LNHDA, CDR2 SQIVND (reference sequence). This CDR3 comprises 14 residues. After removal of 3 bases from V and 5 bases from J, the junction contained 6 bases not matched to a gene. This chain's CDR3 is CASSIQGATDEQYF. CDR3 nucleotides: TGTGCCAGTAGTATCCAGGGGGCCACGGACGAGCAGTACTTC.

This sequence joins TRBV5-1 and TRBJ2-2, with D possibly being TRBD1 (6 bases). Germline V gives CDR1 SGHRS, CDR2 YFSETQ. Trimming removed 0 bases at V and 4 bases at J, with 19 bases between. This CDR3 has 18 amino acids. The CDR3 protein is CASSLGLGARGGTGELFF. In DNA, the CDR3 is TGCGCCAGCAGCTTGGGTCTAGGGGCCAGGGGCGGCACCGGGGAGCTGTTTTTT.

This clone showed up just once. This chain's CDR3 is CASSPNPQGWSNQPQHF. The CDR3 coding sequence is TGTGCCAGCAGCCCGAACCCCCAGGGATGGAGCAATCAGCCCCAGCATTTT. This chain uses TRBV7-8 with TRBJ1-5; D is possibly TRBD1 (5 bases). Trimming cost V 5 bases and J 1 base, with 18 bases left between them. The CDR3 sequence is 17 residues long. CDR1 is SGHVS and CDR2 is FQNEAQ in the germline V gene.

V and J are TRBV5-8 and TRBJ1-3, with unresolved D. The CDR3 totals 12 residues. Trimming shortened V by 2 bases and J by 4 bases, and 4 bases separated the two germline ends. CDR1 is SGHTS, CDR2 YDEGEE, per germline. Here the CDR3 DNA reads TGTGCCAGCAGCTTCTCCGGAAACACCATATATTTT. This encodes CASSFSGNTIYF.

J is TRBJ2-2 and V is TRBV28, with 7 bases fitting TRBD2. V shed 4 bases, J shed 1 base, and the junction held 6 bases outside the gene matches. The CDR3 is made up of 16 amino acids. The germline CDR1 and CDR2 sequences are MDHEN and SYDVKM. CDR3 coding DNA: TGTGCCAGCAGTTCGGGCGGGGAGGGGAACACCGGGGAGCTGTTTTTT. This translates into CASSSGGEGNTGELFF.

The chain carries TRBV10-1 and TRBJ2-1; 8 bases are shared with TRBD1. With 5 bases clipped from V and 1 base from J, the junction kept 7 bases outside the gene matches. CDR3 length: 16 residues. Germline loops: CDR1 WNHNN, CDR2 SYGVQD (reference sequence). CDR3 nucleotide sequence: TGCGCCAGCAGTCTGACAGGGGAATTATCCTACAATGAGCAGTTCTTC. Protein: CASSLTGELSYNEQFF.

Regarding this clone: At one boundary the junction diverges from the germline segment, which might be a read error. CDR3 residues: CASSSVQGSNSPPHF. DNA for the CDR3: TGTGCCAGCAGCTCAGTACAGGGGAGCAATTCACCCCCCCACTTT. This chain joins TRBV7-9 and TRBJ1-6; 7 positions agree with TRBD1. The CDR3 covers 15 residues. Germline V gene lookup returns CDR1 SEHNR and CDR2 FQNEAQ (reference sequence).

For the CDR3, the DNA is TGTGCCAGCAGCCCCCGGGGGGTTGGGGGAGTAGATACGCAGTATTTT. It translates to CASSPRGVGGVDTQYF. The chain carries TRBV28 and TRBJ2-3; the match to TRBD2 covers 7 bases. V gave up 6 bases and J gave up 5 bases; unmatched junction bases: 14. Germline V lookup: CDR1 MDHEN, CDR2 SYDVKM. This CDR3 is built from 16 residues.

This clone has just a few counts. This sequence joins TRBV27 and TRBJ1-5; D remains ambiguous. The CDR3 totals 17 residues. The ends were cut back, 8 bases at V and 0 bases at J, with 20 bases in the middle. Germline CDR1 is MNHEY and CDR2 is SMNVEV (reference sequence). CDR3 sequence reads: CASPGGPTSVSNQPQHF. In DNA, the CDR3 is TGTGCCAGCCCCGGAGGGCCGACCTCCGTTAGCAATCAGCCCCAGCATTTT.

The V call is TRBV15, the J call TRBJ2-3; TRBD2 agrees at 14 bases. Germline V gene sequence: CDR1 LNHNV, CDR2 YYDKDF (reference sequence). Trimming cost V 0 bases and J 6 bases; bases outside gene matches: 8. The CDR3 sequence is 18 residues long. For the CDR3, the DNA is TGTGCCACCAGCAGAGATATGAGACTAGCGGGGGGGATGGATACGCAGTATTTT. Its translation is CATSRDMRLAGGMDTQYF.

V usage is TRBV18 and J usage is TRBJ2-7; D remains ambiguous. Trimming left V 2 bases short and J 3 bases short, with 14 bases between. This CDR3 is 15 amino acids long. In germline, CDR1 is KGHSH, CDR2 LQKENI. The chain's CDR3 is CASSPVSGSGYEQYF. The CDR3 DNA is TGTGCCAGCTCACCAGTATCCGGTTCAGGCTACGAGCAGTACTTC. Full variable domain (remainder filled in from reference TRBV18 and TRBJ2-7): NAGVMQNPRHLVRRRGQEARLRCSPMKGHSHVYWYRQLPEEGLKFMVYLQKENIIDESGMPKERFSAEFPKEGPSILRIQQVVRGDSAAYFCASSPVSGSGYEQYFGPGTRLTVT.

A word on this clone: Compared with germline, one end of the junction differs, possibly owing to a read error. The gene calls are TRBV12-3 or TRBV12-4 and TRBJ2-3; 10 positions agree with TRBD2. The CDR3 sequence is 13 residues long. The CDR3 region is CASSIAGGWTQYF. The CDR3 bases are TGTGCCAGCAGTATAGCGGGAGGCTGGACGCAGTATTTT.

This sequence joins TRBV7-9 and TRBJ1-2; 7 nucleotides match TRBD1. V shed 10 bases, J shed 7 bases, and the junction held 15 bases outside the gene matches. The CDR3 runs to 14 residues. From germline, CDR1 is SEHNR and CDR2 FQNEAQ (reference sequence). DNA for the CDR3: TGTGCCATCCCACAGGGGCCGGGTTCAAGTGGCTACACCTTC. Protein product: CAIPQGPGSSGYTF.

V usage is TRBV5-6 and J usage is TRBJ2-3; 9 bases align to TRBD2. The CDR3 covers 16 residues. The J segment lost 5 bases and the V segment lost 3 bases, leaving 10 bases of the junction unmatched. The germline V gene has CDR1 SGHDT and CDR2 YYEEEE. This CDR3 is CASSSPEGSGRDTQYF. The CDR3 bases are TGTGCCAGCAGCTCCCCTGAGGGTAGCGGGAGAGATACGCAGTATTTT.

V is TRBV6-6 and J is TRBJ2-1; the D gene is possibly TRBD2 (5 bases). V lost 5 bases, J lost 3 bases, and 17 bases lay in between. Germline-derived CDR1 and CDR2 are MNHNY and SVGAGI (reference sequence). The CDR3 loop spans 16 amino acids. The CDR3 bases are TGTGCCAGCAGTCGAGGGTTGGCGGCCAACTACAATGAGCAGTTCTTC. This encodes CASSRGLAANYNEQFF.

The V gene is TRBV3-1 (or the pseudogene TRBV3-2), the J gene TRBJ1-1, with 7 positions matching TRBD1. The CDR3 runs to 14 residues. V trimming: 8 bases; J trimming: 1 base; junction bases outside the gene matches: 7. Germline V gene lookup returns CDR1 LGHDT and CDR2 YNNKEL (reference sequence). Here the CDR3 reads CASGPGGWNTEAFF. The CDR3 DNA is TGTGCCAGCGGTCCAGGGGGTTGGAACACTGAAGCTTTCTTT.

The V and J genes are TRBV3-1 (or the pseudogene TRBV3-2) and TRBJ2-7; D gene unclear. CDR3 length: 14 residues. V dropped 3 bases and J dropped 0 bases, with 9 bases sitting between them. The germline V gene encodes CDR1 LGHDT and CDR2 YNNKEL (reference sequence). The DNA for the CDR3 is TGTGCCAGCAGCCAGGCGGAGAGCTCCTACGAGCAGTACTTC. Translated, it gives CASSQAESSYEQYF.

The chain combines TRBV11-2 with TRBJ2-7; the match to TRBD2 covers 7 bases. Trimming at V came to 1 base and at J to 0 bases, leaving 3 bases not matched to a gene. The length of the CDR3 is 15 residues. Germline values: CDR1 SGHAT, CDR2 FQNNGV. In nucleotides, the CDR3 is TGTGCCAGCAGCTTAGGGCTAGCGGTCTCCTACGAGCAGTACTTC. Translation: CASSLGLAVSYEQYF.

V usage is TRBV3-1 (or the pseudogene TRBV3-2) and J usage is TRBJ2-2, with D maybe TRBD2 (6 bases). This CDR3 region has 15 residues. Trimming shortened V by 3 bases and J by 1 base, and 9 bases separated the two germline ends. The V gene's germline CDR1 is LGHDT and CDR2 YNNKEL (reference sequence). The CDR3 bases are TGTGCCAGCAGCCAGCAAGCGGGGAACACCGGGGAGCTGTTTTTT. Residues: CASSQQAGNTGELFF.